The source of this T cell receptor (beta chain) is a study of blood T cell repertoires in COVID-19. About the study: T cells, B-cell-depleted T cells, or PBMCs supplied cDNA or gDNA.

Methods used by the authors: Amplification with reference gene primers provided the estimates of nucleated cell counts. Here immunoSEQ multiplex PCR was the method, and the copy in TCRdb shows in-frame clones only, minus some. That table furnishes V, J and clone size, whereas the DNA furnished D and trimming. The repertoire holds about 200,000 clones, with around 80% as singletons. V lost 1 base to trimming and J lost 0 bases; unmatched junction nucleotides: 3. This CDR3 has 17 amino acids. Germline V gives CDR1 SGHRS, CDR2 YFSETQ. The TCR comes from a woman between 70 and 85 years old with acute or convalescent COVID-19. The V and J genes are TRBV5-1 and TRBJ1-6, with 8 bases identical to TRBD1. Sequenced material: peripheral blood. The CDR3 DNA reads TGCGCCAGCAGCTTGACGACAGGGGCCTCCTATAATTCACCCCTCCACTTT. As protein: CASSLTTGASYNSPLHF.